These T cell receptor beta chains were read from a single sample in a study of blood T cell repertoires in COVID-19. The data were produced by immunoSEQ multiplex PCR, yet TCRdb's version contains in-frame clones alone and is incomplete. Of 120,000 or so clones listed, about nine tenths were seen once; the top ten hold roughly 8%. Specimen: peripheral blood. The origin of the receptors is a human donor in a cohort sampled during active COVID-19. The CDR3 runs from the conserved cysteine through the conserved F or W. Fields, in order: D gene, J gene, CDR3 length, clone size, V gene, CDR3 DNA, CDR3 protein. A D gene is named only where the DNA matches it firmly. The size entry is marked missing in some rows and otherwise reads once, few, many or a size class.

D gene: -
J gene: TRBJ2-6
CDR3 length: 12
clone size: -
V gene: TRBV29-1
CDR3 DNA: TGCAGCGTTGATACTGGGGCCAACGTCCTGACTTTC
CDR3 protein: CSVDTGANVLTF

D gene: -
J gene: TRBJ1-4
CDR3 length: 16
clone size: -
V gene: TRBV5-1
CDR3 DNA: TGCGCCAGCAGCTTGGCCTCCAGGGCAACTAATGAAAAACTGTTTTTT
CDR3 protein: CASSLASRATNEKLFF

D gene: -
J gene: TRBJ1-1
CDR3 length: 15
clone size: -
V gene: TRBV5-5
CDR3 DNA: TGTGCCAGCAGCGCGGCGGGTCACCAGGACACTGAAGCTTTCTTT
CDR3 protein: CASSAAGHQDTEAFF

D gene: -
J gene: TRBJ1-1
CDR3 length: 15
clone size: once
V gene: TRBV18
CDR3 DNA: TGTGCCAGCTCACCATTTCCCGAATCGGGCACTGAAGCTTTCTTT
CDR3 protein: CASSPFPESGTEAFF

D gene: -
J gene: TRBJ2-1
CDR3 length: 14
clone size: -
V gene: TRBV19
CDR3 DNA: TGTGCCAGTAGTATAGCGGACAGAACGCCTGAGCAGTTCTTC
CDR3 protein: CASSIADRTPEQFF

D gene: -
J gene: TRBJ1-5
CDR3 length: 14
clone size: -
V gene: TRBV18
CDR3 DNA: TGTGCCAGCTCACCAGGGGGCGCGGATCAGCCCCAGCATTTT
CDR3 protein: CASSPGGADQPQHF

D gene: TRBD1
J gene: TRBJ2-1
CDR3 length: 16
clone size: once
V gene: TRBV7-9
CDR3 DNA: TGTGCCAGCAGCCGTTCCGGGACAGGGTTAGGTTATGAGCAGTTCTTC
CDR3 protein: CASSRSGTGLGYEQFF

D gene: -
J gene: TRBJ2-3
CDR3 length: 15
clone size: once
V gene: TRBV19
CDR3 DNA: TGTGCCACCAGGGGCCCAGGATTCCGCACAGATACGCAGTATTTT
CDR3 protein: CATRGPGFRTDTQYF

D gene: TRBD2
J gene: TRBJ2-1
CDR3 length: 16
clone size: few
V gene: TRBV2
CDR3 DNA: TGTGCCAGCAGATCGGGACTAGCGGGAGGGCGTAATGAGCAGTTCTTC
CDR3 protein: CASRSGLAGGRNEQFF

D gene: TRBD1
J gene: TRBJ2-7
CDR3 length: 14
clone size: -
V gene: TRBV10-1
CDR3 DNA: TGCGCCAGCAGCGGACAGGGGACTTTCCCGGGGCAGTACTTC
CDR3 protein: CASSGQGTFPGQYF

D gene: TRBD2
J gene: TRBJ2-1
CDR3 length: 16
clone size: -
V gene: TRBV6-6
CDR3 DNA: TGTGCCAGCAGTTCCTATAGCGGGGGGGGTTCGAATGAGCAGTTCTTC
CDR3 protein: CASSSYSGGGSNEQFF

D gene: TRBD1
J gene: TRBJ1-1
CDR3 length: 16
clone size: -
V gene: TRBV5-1
CDR3 DNA: TGCGCCAGCAGCTTACGACAGGGGGCTCTGGGCACTGAAGCTTTCTTT
CDR3 protein: CASSLRQGALGTEAFF

D gene: -
J gene: TRBJ2-3
CDR3 length: 14
clone size: -
V gene: TRBV29-1
CDR3 DNA: TGCAGCGTGGCCGTGGTGGTCAGCACAGATACGCAGTATTTT
CDR3 protein: CSVAVVVSTDTQYF